This TCR beta chain was recovered during a study of T cells in Graves' hyperthyroidism and ophthalmopathy. Overall study: Once the initial diagnosis was made, peripheral blood was obtained before any treatment.

This clonotype was counted ten times or more. The antigen is unknown. Notes on the study in general: Ophthalmopathy, which appeared later, was predicted by the model a median around 6.5 months before onset.

The CDR3 loop spans 19 amino acids. In germline, CDR1 is MNHEY, CDR2 SMNVEV (reference sequence). V was clipped by 2 bases and J by 5 bases, with 25 bases between them. Regions amplified from RNA transcripts were the TCR beta CDR3 regions. TCR CDR3 regions were first amplified by RT-PCR with HTBI primers. Each CDR3 protein is one row after TCRdb ran MiXCR on the multiplex PCR reads. The repertoire holds around 300,000 distinct CDR3 sequences, with roughly 14% as singletons. Sequencing was done on a sample of blood. The V gene is TRBV27, the J gene TRBJ2-1; perhaps D is TRBD1 or TRBD2 (5 bases each). The receptor was derived from a woman aged 25 to 39 with Graves' hyperthyroidism. CDR3 sequence reads: CASSLGSGWYGGEHNEQFF. The CDR3 region has the DNA TGTGCCAGCAGTTTAGGCTCGGGTTGGTATGGGGGAGAGCACAATGAGCAGTTCTTC.